This TCR beta chain was obtained from a study of shared clonotypes between healthy human individuals. Trimming took 0 bases from V and 1 from J, leaving 10 bases between them. The germline gives CDR1 SGHRS, CDR2 YFSETQ. This CDR3 contains 15 residues. Assay used: immunoSEQ multiplex PCR; TCRdb lists only in-frame clones, some missing. The table has some 200,000 clones, 50% to 75% seen once; the top ten hold around 10%. This chain connects TRBV5-1 to TRBJ1-1; perhaps TRBD1 as D (5 bases). The sequenced sample consisted of memory CD4+ T cells sorted from blood. Subset denoted: CD45RA-negative fraction. This clonotype originated in a man in his thirties or forties in good health. In DNA, the CDR3 is TGCGCCAGCAGCTTGGGCGGGGGGTCGAACACTGAAGCTTTCTTT. Translation gives CASSLGGGSNTEAFF.